A single sample gave rise to the 26 T cell receptor beta chains below, sequenced in a study of CD8 T cells in ankylosing spondylitis. Study-level points and caveats: Among TCR beta sequences, a motif of several highly homologous variants appeared characteristic of ankylosing spondylitis blood.

Their target antigens are unknown. One entry per CDR3 protein, called by TCRdb with MiXCR from the 5' RACE reads. Of around 490,000 distinct CDR3 sequences listed, about 5.4% are singletons. Sequences were obtained from blood, either unsorted or a sorted T cell fraction (not recorded which). These receptor sequences come from a male donor with ankylosing spondylitis.

This clonotype has a count of ten or more. The chain combines TRBV24-1 with TRBJ2-2; D is possibly TRBD2 (7 bases). Trimming removed 10 bases from V and 2 bases from J, with 13 bases in between. The CDR3 totals 14 residues. Per germline, CDR1 KGHDR and CDR2 SFDVKD. CDR3 residues: CATSGTLNTGELFF. CDR3 in DNA: TGTGCCACAAGCGGGACACTCAACACCGGGGAGCTGTTTTTT.

This clonotype was detected many times. This chain joins TRBV28 and TRBJ1-6, with a tentative D call TRBD1 (6 bases). V shed 4 bases and J shed 4 bases, with 11 bases lying between them. Germline CDR1 and CDR2: MDHEN and SYDVKM. This CDR3 contains 15 residues. In DNA, the CDR3 is TGTGCCAGCAGTTCGGTACAGGGTTATAATTCACCCCTCCACTTT. The encoded protein is CASSSVQGYNSPLHF.

This clonotype came up many times. The rearrangement joins TRBV4-1 to TRBJ1-5; 10 bases fit TRBD1. The CDR3 is 20 residues long. Losses at the gene ends were 4 bases for V and 0 bases for J; bases not matched to a gene: 15. Germline V gene sequence: CDR1 MGHRA, CDR2 YSYEKL. CDR3 amino acids: CASSRIPVGTGVFSNQPQHF. The CDR3 nucleotides are TGCGCCAGCAGCCGCATTCCGGTAGGGACAGGGGTTTTTAGCAATCAGCCCCAGCATTTT.

This clonotype was counted only a few times. V and J are TRBV20-1 and TRBJ2-7; TRBD2 might be the D (5 bases). V was cut by 4 bases and J by 1 base, with 11 bases left in between. Germline V gene data show CDR1 as DFQATT and CDR2 as SNEGSKA (reference sequence). The CDR3 spans 13 residues. CDR3 sequence (DNA): TGCAGTGCTAAGGACGGGGTTTCCTACGAGCAGTACTTC. Protein sequence: CSAKDGVSYEQYF.

The table lists this clonotype with many counts. The J gene is TRBJ1-1, the V gene TRBV6-2 or TRBV6-3, with a possible D match to TRBD1 (6 bases). Looked up from germline, CDR1 is MNHEY and CDR2 is SVGEGT. This CDR3 region has 15 residues. Between the trimmed V and J ends, which lost 4 bases and 0 bases, there was a span of 12 bases. CDR3: CASSSGAPMNTEAFF. The CDR3 nucleotides read TGTGCCAGCAGTTCAGGGGCCCCAATGAACACTGAAGCTTTCTTT.

At least ten counts were recorded for this clonotype. The chain has TRBV5-1 and TRBJ1-2; no definite D call. The CDR3 contains 13 residues. CDR1 and CDR2 from the germline V gene are SGHRS and YFSETQ. Trimming pared 5 bases from V and 4 bases from J, leaving 12 bases between. CDR3 sequence reads: CASRYLEAYGYTF. The CDR3 nucleotides are TGCGCCAGCAGATACCTGGAAGCCTATGGCTACACCTTC. The variable domain in full, completed from reference TRBV5-1 and TRBJ1-2, reads KAGVTQTPRYLIKTRGQQVTLSCSPISGHRSVSWYQQTPGQGLQFLFEYFSETQRNKGNFPGRFSGRQFSNSRSEMNVSTLELGDSALYLCASRYLEAYGYTFGSGTRLTVV.

This clonotype was detected a few times. For the CDR3, the DNA is TGTGCCAGCAGCCAGCCTGGGGCCTCGGGGCCCCAGCATTTT. Encoded protein: CASSQPGASGPQHF. The chain is built from TRBV7-8 and TRBJ1-5, with D perhaps matching TRBD1 (5 bases). V shed 5 bases and J shed 9 bases, with 17 bases lying between them. Germline CDR1 SGHVS, CDR2 FQNEAQ. The CDR3 contains 14 residues.

The table lists this clonotype with many counts. The chain is built from TRBV4-3 and TRBJ2-1; possibly TRBD2 for D (7 bases). V lost 1 base, J lost 2 bases, and 9 bases lay in between. Germline V gene lookup returns CDR1 LGHNA and CDR2 YSLEER. The CDR3 runs to 15 residues. The CDR3 is CASSQAGGPYNEQFF. For the CDR3, the DNA is TGCGCCAGCAGCCAAGCCGGGGGGCCCTACAATGAGCAGTTCTTC.

In its sample, this clonotype was seen many times. V usage is TRBV20-1 and J usage is TRBJ2-3; either TRBD1 or TRBD2 may fit D (5 bases each). The CDR3 totals 14 residues. Trimming removed 2 bases at V and 4 bases at J, with 13 bases between. Germline lookup yields CDR1 DFQATT and CDR2 SNEGSKA (reference sequence). The CDR3 nucleotides are TGCAGTGCTAGAAGAGGGGCGGGCCCAGATACGCAGTATTTT. Encoded protein: CSARRGAGPDTQYF.

This clonotype was observed at least ten times. The rearrangement uses TRBV29-1 and TRBJ2-5; 10 bases fit TRBD2. V lost 8 bases and J lost 3; bases outside the gene matches: 6. Germline V lookup: CDR1 SQVTM, CDR2 ANQGSEA. CDR3 length equals 13 residues. CDR3: CSTRTSGEETQYF. CDR3 nucleotides: TGCAGCACACGGACTAGCGGAGAAGAGACCCAGTACTTC.

The V gene is TRBV18, the J gene TRBJ2-1; no reliable D call. The V gene's germline CDR1 is KGHSH and CDR2 LQKENI. Trimming left V 3 bases short and J 3 bases short, with 9 bases between. The CDR3 totals 14 residues. CDR3 sequence: CASSPNVNYNEQFF. The CDR3 DNA reads TGTGCCAGCTCACCGAACGTGAACTACAATGAGCAGTTCTTC.

This clonotype was detected ten times or more. The chain has TRBV6-1 and TRBJ1-2; tentatively, D is TRBD1 (6 bases). Trimming shortened V by 7 bases and J by 8 bases, and 17 bases separated the two germline ends. The CDR3 has 13 amino acids. Germline lookup yields CDR1 MNHNS and CDR2 SASEGT. This CDR3 is CASTETGSLGYTF. In nucleotides, the CDR3 is TGTGCCAGCACCGAAACAGGGAGTCTAGGCTACACCTTC.

V and J are TRBV5-1 and TRBJ2-7, with D unclear. The CDR3 has 14 residues. CDR1 and CDR2 from the germline V gene are SGHRS and YFSETQ. V was clipped by 0 bases and J by 2 bases, with 9 bases between them. The CDR3 bases are TGCGCCAGCAGCTTGGCCACGGAAACCTACGAGCAGTACTTC. It codes for CASSLATETYEQYF. Supplemented by reference TRBV5-1 and TRBJ2-7, the full variable domain reads KAGVTQTPRYLIKTRGQQVTLSCSPISGHRSVSWYQQTPGQGLQFLFEYFSETQRNKGNFPGRFSGRQFSNSRSEMNVSTLELGDSALYLCASSLATETYEQYFGPGTRLTVT.

The chain combines TRBV2 with TRBJ1-1, with D possibly matching TRBD1 (5 bases). In germline, CDR1 is SNHLY, CDR2 FYNNEI. V lost 6 bases and J 11 bases, leaving 16 bases between the germline ends. The CDR3 loop spans 12 amino acids. In DNA, the CDR3 is TGTGCCAGCAGCGCCGGGACTAGAGGGGCTTTCTTT. Its translation: CASSAGTRGAFF.

This clonotype was detected ten times or more. This chain uses TRBV6-2 or TRBV6-3 with TRBJ1-5; D is unclear. In germline, CDR1 is MNHEY, CDR2 SVGEGT. This CDR3 contains 14 residues. The V end lost 4 bases, the J end lost 0 bases, and 7 bases lay between the germline ends. CDR3 sequence: CASSSISSNQPQHF. CDR3 DNA: TGTGCCAGCAGTTCGATCTCTAGCAATCAGCCCCAGCATTTT.

The chain recombines TRBV24-1 with TRBJ2-5; TRBD1 matches 10 bases. The germline CDR1 and CDR2 sequences are KGHDR and SFDVKD. The J segment lost 4 bases and the V segment lost 6 bases, leaving 7 bases of the junction unmatched. The CDR3 contains 15 residues. CDR3 sequence reads: CATSQTGGALETQYF. The DNA of the CDR3 is TGTGCCACCAGTCAGACAGGGGGCGCGTTAGAGACCCAGTACTTC.

At least ten counts were recorded for this clonotype. V and J are TRBV7-2 and TRBJ2-7; 7 bases are a match to TRBD2. Looked up from germline, CDR1 is SGHTA and CDR2 is FQGNSA. The CDR3 runs to 15 residues. Trimming took 2 bases from V and 3 from J; bases not matched to a gene: 7. This chain's CDR3 is CASSLQGLEGYEQYF. CDR3 coding DNA: TGTGCCAGCAGCTTACAAGGACTAGAGGGCTACGAGCAGTACTTC.

The table lists this clonotype with a few counts. The genes are TRBV4-2 and TRBJ2-1, with 11 bases fitting TRBD2. The CDR3 has 18 amino acids. Trimming at V came to 1 base and at J to 6 bases, leaving 11 bases not matched to a gene. Germline loops: CDR1 LGHNA, CDR2 YNFKEQ. The CDR3 bases are TGTGCCAGCAGCCAAGCACTAGCGGGGGCCACGGGGGTCAATGAGCAGTTCTTC. Residues: CASSQALAGATGVNEQFF.

Points on this clonotype: Being one base from a much bigger clone, this may be a read error. CDR3 DNA sequence: TGTGCCAGCACCAATCAAGAGAGCTACGAGCAGAACTTC. This encodes CASTNQESYEQNF. The rearrangement links TRBV6-2 or TRBV6-3 to TRBJ2-7; D gene uncertain. The CDR3 covers 13 residues. Germline CDR1 reads MNHEY; CDR2 reads SVGEGT.

This clonotype came up many times. The chain uses TRBV20-1 and TRBJ2-1, with 9 positions matching TRBD2. The CDR3 consists of 16 residues. Trimming took 0 bases from V and 6 from J; bases not matched to a gene: 9. Germline CDR1 DFQATT, CDR2 SNEGSKA (reference sequence). CDR3 loop: CSARDSARGLANEQFF. The CDR3, as DNA: TGCAGTGCTAGAGATTCGGCGAGGGGACTAGCCAATGAGCAGTTCTTC.

The V and J genes are TRBV7-6 and TRBJ2-7; 10 positions agree with TRBD1. V lost 5 bases to trimming and J lost 2 bases; unmatched junction nucleotides: 18. There are 19 residues in the CDR3. Looked up from germline, CDR1 is SGHVS and CDR2 is FNYEAQ. The DNA for the CDR3 is TGTGCCAGCAGCCCCTCCTCCCCGACAGGGGGCCTCTCGACCTACGAGCAGTACTTC. It is translated as CASSPSSPTGGLSTYEQYF.

There are many counts of this clonotype. The J gene is TRBJ2-7, the V gene TRBV20-1; the D is unclear. Per germline, CDR1 DFQATT and CDR2 SNEGSKA (reference sequence). The CDR3 sequence is 15 residues long. V shed 5 bases and J shed 3 bases, with 20 bases lying between them. This CDR3 is CSASRDPDVIYEQYF. The DNA of the CDR3 is TGCAGTGCTTCCCGAGACCCAGACGTAATCTACGAGCAGTACTTC.

V and J are TRBV7-9 and TRBJ2-7, with D possibly being TRBD1 (5 bases). Trimming pared 0 bases from V and 3 bases from J, leaving 9 bases between. The CDR3 is made up of 14 amino acids. Germline V lookup: CDR1 SEHNR, CDR2 FQNEAQ (reference sequence). The CDR3 sequence: CASSLAQGIYEQYF. Written as DNA, the CDR3 is TGTGCCAGCAGCTTAGCCCAGGGCATCTACGAGCAGTACTTC.

This clonotype was seen repeatedly, ten times or more. The chain recombines TRBV28 with TRBJ2-1, with TRBD2 matching over 7 bases. The junction had 9 bases not matched to a gene; V was cut back by 4 bases and J by 0 bases. The CDR3 length is 17 residues. Germline CDR1 reads MDHEN; CDR2 reads SYDVKM. CDR3 protein: CASSSTLSGSSYNEQFF. The CDR3 bases are TGTGCCAGCAGTTCCACCCTTAGCGGGTCCTCCTACAATGAGCAGTTCTTC.

Ten or more counts support this clonotype. The V gene is TRBV7-2, the J gene TRBJ1-4; TRBD1 is a possible D gene (5 bases). Germline V gene lookup returns CDR1 SGHTA and CDR2 FQGNSA. V gave up 7 bases and J gave up 5 bases, with 14 bases separating them. This CDR3 region has 14 residues. The DNA of the CDR3 is TGTGCCAGCACCCGACCGGGGGGGAATGAAAAACTGTTTTTT. Translating gives CASTRPGGNEKLFF.

At least ten counts were recorded for this clonotype. This chain uses TRBV20-1 with TRBJ1-1, with D uncertain. Germline CDR1 reads DFQATT; CDR2 reads SNEGSKA (reference sequence). Trimming took off 2 bases at V and 3 bases at J, with 7 bases between the two ends. CDR3 length equals 12 residues. The CDR3 nucleotides read TGCAGTGCTAGACCGGTTTACACTGAAGCTTTCTTT. It is translated as CSARPVYTEAFF.